The present entry profiles one T cell receptor beta chain with its context. This entry comes from a study of cytomegalovirus exposure and HLA in healthy donors. The study ran its PCR with 60 Vbeta and 13 Jbeta primers. Only in-frame clones appear in the TCRdb table, and some are missing; sequencing was by immunoSEQ multiplex PCR. The listing contains about 67,000 clones. Trimming shortened V by 2 bases and J by 0 bases, and 14 bases separated the two germline ends. The germline CDR1 and CDR2 sequences are SGHTS and YDEGEE. This CDR3 comprises 16 residues. The sequencing sample was made of PBMCs. This sequence was found in a woman in her twenties or thirties in good health and CMV-seronegative. The chain uses TRBV5-8 and TRBJ1-2; unclear D gene. The CDR3 nucleotides read TGTGCCAGCAGCTTATTTGGCGGCCGGTCTAACTATGGCTACACCTTC. It translates to CASSLFGGRSNYGYTF.